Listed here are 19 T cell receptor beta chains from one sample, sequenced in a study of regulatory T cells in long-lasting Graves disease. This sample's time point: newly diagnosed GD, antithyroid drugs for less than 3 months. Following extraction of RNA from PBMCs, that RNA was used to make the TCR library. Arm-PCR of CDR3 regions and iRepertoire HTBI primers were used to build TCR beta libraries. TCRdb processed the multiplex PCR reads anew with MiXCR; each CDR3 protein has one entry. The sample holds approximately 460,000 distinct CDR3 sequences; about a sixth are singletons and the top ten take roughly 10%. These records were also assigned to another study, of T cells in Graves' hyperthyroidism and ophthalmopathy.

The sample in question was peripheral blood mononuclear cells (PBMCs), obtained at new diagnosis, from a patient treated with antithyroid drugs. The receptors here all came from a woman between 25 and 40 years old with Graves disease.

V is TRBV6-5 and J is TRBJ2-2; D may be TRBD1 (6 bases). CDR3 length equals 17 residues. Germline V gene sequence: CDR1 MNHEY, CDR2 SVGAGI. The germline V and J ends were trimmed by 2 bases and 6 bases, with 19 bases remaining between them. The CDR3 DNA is TGTGCCAGCAGTTACAAAATCCGGACAGCCAAGTCCGGGGAGCTGTTTTTT. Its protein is CASSYKIRTAKSGELFF.

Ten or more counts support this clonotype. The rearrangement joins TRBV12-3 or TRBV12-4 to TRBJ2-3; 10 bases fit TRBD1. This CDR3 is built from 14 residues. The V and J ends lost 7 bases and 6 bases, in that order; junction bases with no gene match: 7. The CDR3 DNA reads TGTGCCAGCAAACGGACAGGGGGATACGATACGCAGTATTTT. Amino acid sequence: CASKRTGGYDTQYF.

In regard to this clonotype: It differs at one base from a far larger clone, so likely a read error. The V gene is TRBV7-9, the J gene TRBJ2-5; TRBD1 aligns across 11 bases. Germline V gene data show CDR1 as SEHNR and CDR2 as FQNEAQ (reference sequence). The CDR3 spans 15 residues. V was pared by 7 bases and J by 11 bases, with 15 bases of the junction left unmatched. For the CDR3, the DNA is TGTGCCAGCACCCCGGACAGGGGGCGTCCGAATGAGCAGTACTTC. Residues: CASTPDRGRPNEQYF.

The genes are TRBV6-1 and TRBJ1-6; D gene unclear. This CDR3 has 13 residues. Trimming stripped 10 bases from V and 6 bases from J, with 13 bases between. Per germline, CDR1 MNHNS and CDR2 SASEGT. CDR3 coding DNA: TGTGCCACGAAGGGAGGAGTTAATTCACCCCTCCACTTT. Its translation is CATKGGVNSPLHF.

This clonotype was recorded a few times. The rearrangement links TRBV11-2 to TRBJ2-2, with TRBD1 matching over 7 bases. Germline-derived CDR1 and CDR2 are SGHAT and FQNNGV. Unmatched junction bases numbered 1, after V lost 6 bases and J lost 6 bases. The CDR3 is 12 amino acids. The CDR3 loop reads CASSRGPGELFF. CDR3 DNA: TGTGCCAGCAGTAGGGGGCCCGGGGAGCTGTTTTTT.

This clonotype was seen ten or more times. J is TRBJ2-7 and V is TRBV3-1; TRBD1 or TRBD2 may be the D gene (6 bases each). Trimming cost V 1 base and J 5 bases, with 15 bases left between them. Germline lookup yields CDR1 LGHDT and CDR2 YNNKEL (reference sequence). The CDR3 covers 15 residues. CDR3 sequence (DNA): TGTGCCAGCAGCCAAGGGGGGCTAGCGAGCGACGAGCAGTACTTC. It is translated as CASSQGGLASDEQYF.

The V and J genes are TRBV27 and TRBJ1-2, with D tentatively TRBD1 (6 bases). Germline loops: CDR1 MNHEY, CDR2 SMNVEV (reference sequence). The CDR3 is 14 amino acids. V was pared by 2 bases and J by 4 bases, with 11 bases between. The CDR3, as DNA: TGTGCCAGCAGTTTAAACAGGGCTTCCTATGGCTACACCTTC. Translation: CASSLNRASYGYTF.

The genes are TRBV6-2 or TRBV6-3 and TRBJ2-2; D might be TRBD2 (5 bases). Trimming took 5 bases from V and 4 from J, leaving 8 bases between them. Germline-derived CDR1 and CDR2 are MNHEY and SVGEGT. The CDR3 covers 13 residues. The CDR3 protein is CASSRAGTGELFF. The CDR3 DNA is TGTGCCAGCAGTAGGGCGGGCACCGGGGAGCTGTTTTTT.

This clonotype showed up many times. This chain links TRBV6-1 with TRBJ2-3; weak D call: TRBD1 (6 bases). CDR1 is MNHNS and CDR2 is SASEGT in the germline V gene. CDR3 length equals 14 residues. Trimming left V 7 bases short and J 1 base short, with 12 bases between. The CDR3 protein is CASNQGYRTDTQYF. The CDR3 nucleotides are TGTGCCAGCAACCAGGGGTATCGCACAGATACGCAGTATTTT.

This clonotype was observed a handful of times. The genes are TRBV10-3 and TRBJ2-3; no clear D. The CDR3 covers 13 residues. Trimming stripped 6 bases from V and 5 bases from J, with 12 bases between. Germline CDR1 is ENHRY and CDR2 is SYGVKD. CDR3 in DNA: TGTGCCATCAGCGCCATAGAAAAAGATACGCAGTATTTT. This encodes CAISAIEKDTQYF.

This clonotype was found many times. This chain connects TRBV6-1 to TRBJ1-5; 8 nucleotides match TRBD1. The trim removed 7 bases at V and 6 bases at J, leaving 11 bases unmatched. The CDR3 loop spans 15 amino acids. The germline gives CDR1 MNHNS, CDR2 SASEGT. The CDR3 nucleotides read TGTGCCAGCACCCATGGACAGGGAGTAGGTCAGCCCCAGCATTTT. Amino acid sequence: CASTHGQGVGQPQHF.

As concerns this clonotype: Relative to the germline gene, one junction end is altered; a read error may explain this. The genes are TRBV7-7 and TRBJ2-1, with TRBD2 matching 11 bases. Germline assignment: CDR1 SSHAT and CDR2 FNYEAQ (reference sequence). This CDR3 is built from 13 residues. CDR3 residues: CASSLAGGESQFF. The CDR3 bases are TGTGCTAGCAGCTTAGCGGGGGGGGAATCTCAGTTCTTC.

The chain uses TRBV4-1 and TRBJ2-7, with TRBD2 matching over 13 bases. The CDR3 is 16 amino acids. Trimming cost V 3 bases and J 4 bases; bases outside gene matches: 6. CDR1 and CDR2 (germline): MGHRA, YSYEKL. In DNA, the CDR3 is TGCGCCAGCAGCCACACTAGCGGGAGGGCCACGTACGAGCAGTACTTC. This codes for CASSHTSGRATYEQYF.

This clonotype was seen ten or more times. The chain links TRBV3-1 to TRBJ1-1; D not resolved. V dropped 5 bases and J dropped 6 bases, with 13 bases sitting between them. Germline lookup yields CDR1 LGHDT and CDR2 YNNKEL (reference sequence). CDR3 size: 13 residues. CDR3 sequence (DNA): TGTGCCAGCAGCTCTCAAGTTGGGGCTGAAGCTTTCTTT. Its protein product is CASSSQVGAEAFF.

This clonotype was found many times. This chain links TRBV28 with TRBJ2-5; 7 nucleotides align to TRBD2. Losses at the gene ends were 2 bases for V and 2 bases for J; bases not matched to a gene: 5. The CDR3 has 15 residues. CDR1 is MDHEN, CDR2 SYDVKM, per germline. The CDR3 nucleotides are TGTGCCAGCAGTTTAGCGGGAGCGGGGCAAGAGACCCAGTACTTC. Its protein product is CASSLAGAGQETQYF. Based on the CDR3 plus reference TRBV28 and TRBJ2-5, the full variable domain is DVKVTQSSRYLVKRTGEKVFLECVQDMDHENMFWYRQDPGLGLRLIYFSYDVKMKEKGDIPEGYSVSREKKERFSLILESASTNQTSMYLCASSLAGAGQETQYFGPGTRLLVL.

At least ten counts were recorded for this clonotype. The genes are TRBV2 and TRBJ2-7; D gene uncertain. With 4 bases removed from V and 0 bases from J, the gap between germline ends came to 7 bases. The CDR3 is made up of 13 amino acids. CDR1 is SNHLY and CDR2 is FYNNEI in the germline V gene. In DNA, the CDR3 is TGTGCCAGCAGTGTACGAGGCTCCTACGAGCAGTACTTC. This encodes CASSVRGSYEQYF.

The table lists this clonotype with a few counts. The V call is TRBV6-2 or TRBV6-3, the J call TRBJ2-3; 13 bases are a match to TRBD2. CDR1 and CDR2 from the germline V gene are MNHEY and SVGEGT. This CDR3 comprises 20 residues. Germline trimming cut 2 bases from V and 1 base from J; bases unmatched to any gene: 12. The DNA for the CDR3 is TGTGCCAGCAGTTACACCGGGACTAGCGGGATTCAGAGTCGCACAGATACGCAGTATTTT. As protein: CASSYTGTSGIQSRTDTQYF.

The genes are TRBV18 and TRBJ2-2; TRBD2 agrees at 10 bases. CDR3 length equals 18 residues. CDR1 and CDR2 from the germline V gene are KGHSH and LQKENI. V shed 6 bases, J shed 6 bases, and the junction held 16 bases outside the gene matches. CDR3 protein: CASSLDSIAGGSAGELFF. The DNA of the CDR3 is TGTGCCAGCTCGCTAGATTCTATAGCGGGAGGATCAGCCGGGGAGCTGTTTTTT.

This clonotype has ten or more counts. As DNA, the CDR3 is TGTGCCAGCAGTTACTTTGGACTAGCGGGAGGAACTGAGCAGTTCTTC. Its translation: CASSYFGLAGGTEQFF. The V gene is TRBV6-5, the J gene TRBJ2-1, with 14 nucleotides matching TRBD2. The CDR3 has 16 residues. Unmatched junction bases numbered 5, after V lost 1 base and J lost 9 bases. CDR1 and CDR2 from the germline V gene are MNHEY and SVGAGI.